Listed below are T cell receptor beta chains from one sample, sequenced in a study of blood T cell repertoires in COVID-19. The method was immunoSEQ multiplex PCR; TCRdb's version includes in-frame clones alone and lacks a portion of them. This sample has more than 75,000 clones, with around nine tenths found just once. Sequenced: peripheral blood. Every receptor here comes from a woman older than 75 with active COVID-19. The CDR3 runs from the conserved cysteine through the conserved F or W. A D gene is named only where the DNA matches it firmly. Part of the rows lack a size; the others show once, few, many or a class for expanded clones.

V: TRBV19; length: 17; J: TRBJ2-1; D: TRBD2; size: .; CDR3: CASSMTAGLAGEWEQFF; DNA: TGTGCCAGTAGTATGACGGCTGGACTAGCGGGAGAATGGGAGCAGTTCTTC
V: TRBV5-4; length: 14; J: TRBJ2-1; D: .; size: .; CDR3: CASSTPAGSSEQFF; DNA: TGTGCCAGCAGCACCCCGGCGGGATCCTCCGAGCAGTTCTTC
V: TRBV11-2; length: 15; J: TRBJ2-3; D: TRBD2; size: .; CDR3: CASRPPGLESGTQYF; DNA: TGTGCCAGCAGGCCACCGGGACTAGAATCTGGCACGCAGTATTTT
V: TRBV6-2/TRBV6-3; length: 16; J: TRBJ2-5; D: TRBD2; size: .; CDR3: CASSYPTSGSQETQYF; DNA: TGTGCCAGCAGTTACCCGACTAGCGGGAGCCAAGAGACCCAGTACTTC
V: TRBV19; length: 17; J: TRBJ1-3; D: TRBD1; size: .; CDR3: CASSLSRDRISGNTIYF; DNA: TGTGCCAGTAGTCTTTCCCGGGACAGAATCTCTGGAAACACCATATATTTT
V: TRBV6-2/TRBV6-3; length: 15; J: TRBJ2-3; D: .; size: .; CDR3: CASSYAGGSTDTQYF; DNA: TGTGCCAGCAGTTACGCTGGGGGGAGCACAGATACGCAGTATTTT
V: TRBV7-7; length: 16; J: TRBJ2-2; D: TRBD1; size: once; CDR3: CASSLRQGQGTGELFF; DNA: TGTGCCAGCAGCTTAAGACAGGGGCAGGGAACCGGGGAGCTGTTTTTT
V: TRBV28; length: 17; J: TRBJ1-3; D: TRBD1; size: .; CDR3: CASNSGTGAPSGNTIYF; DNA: TGTGCCAGCAATTCCGGGACAGGGGCTCCCTCTGGAAACACCATATATTTT
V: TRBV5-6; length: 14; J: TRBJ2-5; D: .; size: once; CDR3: CASSLVGLGETQYF; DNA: TGTGCCAGCAGCTTGGTCGGACTGGGGGAGACCCAGTACTTC
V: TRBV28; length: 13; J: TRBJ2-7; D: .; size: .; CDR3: CASSFRVVNEQYF; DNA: TGTGCCAGCAGTTTCCGCGTCGTGAACGAGCAGTACTTC
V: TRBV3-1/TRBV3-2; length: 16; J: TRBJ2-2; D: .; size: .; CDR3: CASSPPFTRRPGELFF; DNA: TGTGCCAGCAGTCCCCCCTTTACAAGGAGGCCCGGGGAGCTGTTTTTT
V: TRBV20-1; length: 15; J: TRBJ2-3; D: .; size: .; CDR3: CSASSPGERHDTQYF; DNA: TGCAGTGCTAGTTCCCCCGGAGAGAGGCACGATACGCAGTATTTT
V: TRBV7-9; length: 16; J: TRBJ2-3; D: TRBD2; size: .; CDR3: CASSLGAGESTDTQYF; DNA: TGTGCCAGCAGCTTAGGGGCGGGAGAAAGCACAGATACGCAGTATTTT
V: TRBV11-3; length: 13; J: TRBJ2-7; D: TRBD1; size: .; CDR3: CASSSGQGNEQYF; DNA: TGTGCCAGCAGCTCTGGACAGGGAAACGAGCAGTACTTC
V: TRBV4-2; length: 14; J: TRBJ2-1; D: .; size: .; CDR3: CASSQDLLRNEQFF; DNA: TGTGCCAGCAGCCAAGATCTCCTGCGCAATGAGCAGTTCTTC
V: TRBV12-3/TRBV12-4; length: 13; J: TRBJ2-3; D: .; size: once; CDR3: CASRWTSTDTQYF; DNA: TGTGCCAGCAGATGGACTAGCACAGATACGCAGTATTTT
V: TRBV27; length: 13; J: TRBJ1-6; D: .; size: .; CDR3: CASSFVRNSPLHF; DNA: TGTGCCAGCAGTTTTGTGCGGAATTCACCCCTCCACTTT
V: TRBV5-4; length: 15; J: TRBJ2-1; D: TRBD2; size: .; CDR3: CASSFPAGAYNEQFF; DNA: TGTGCCAGCAGCTTCCCAGCGGGGGCCTACAATGAGCAGTTCTTC